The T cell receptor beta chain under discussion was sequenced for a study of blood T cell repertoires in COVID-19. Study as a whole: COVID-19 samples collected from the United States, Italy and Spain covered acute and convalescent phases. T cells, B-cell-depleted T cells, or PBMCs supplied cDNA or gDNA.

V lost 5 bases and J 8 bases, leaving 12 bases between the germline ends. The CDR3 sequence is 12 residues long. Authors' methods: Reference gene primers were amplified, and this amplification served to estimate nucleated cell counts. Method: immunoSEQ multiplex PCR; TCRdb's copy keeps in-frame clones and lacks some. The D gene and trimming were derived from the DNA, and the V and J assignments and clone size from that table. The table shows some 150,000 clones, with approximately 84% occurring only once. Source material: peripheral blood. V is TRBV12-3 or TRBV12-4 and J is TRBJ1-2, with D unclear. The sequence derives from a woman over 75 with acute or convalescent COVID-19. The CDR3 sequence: CASSPSERGYTF. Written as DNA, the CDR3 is TGTGCCAGCAGTCCTTCAGAGAGGGGCTACACCTTC.